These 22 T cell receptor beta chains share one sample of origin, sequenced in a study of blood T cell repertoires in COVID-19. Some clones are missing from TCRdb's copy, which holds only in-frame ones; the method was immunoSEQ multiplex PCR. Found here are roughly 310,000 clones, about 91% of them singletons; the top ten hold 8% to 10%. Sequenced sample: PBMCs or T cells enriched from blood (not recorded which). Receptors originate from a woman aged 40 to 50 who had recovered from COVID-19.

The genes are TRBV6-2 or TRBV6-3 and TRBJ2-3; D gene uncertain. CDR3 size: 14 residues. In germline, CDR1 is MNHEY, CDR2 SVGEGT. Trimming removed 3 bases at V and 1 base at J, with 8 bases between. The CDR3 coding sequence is TGTGCCAGCAGTTATACGGTGGGCACAGATACGCAGTATTTT. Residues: CASSYTVGTDTQYF.

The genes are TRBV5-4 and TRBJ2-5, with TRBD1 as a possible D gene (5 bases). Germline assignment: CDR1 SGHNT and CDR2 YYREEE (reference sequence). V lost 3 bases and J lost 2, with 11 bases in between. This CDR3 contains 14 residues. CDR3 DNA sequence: TGTGCCAGCAGCTCAACAGGATCTCAAGAGACCCAGTACTTC. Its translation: CASSSTGSQETQYF.

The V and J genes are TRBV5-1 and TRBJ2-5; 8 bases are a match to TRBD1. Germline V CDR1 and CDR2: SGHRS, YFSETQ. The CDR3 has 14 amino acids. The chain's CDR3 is CGSSGQGEGETQYF. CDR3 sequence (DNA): TGCGGCTCCTCAGGACAGGGAGAAGGAGAGACCCAGTACTTC.

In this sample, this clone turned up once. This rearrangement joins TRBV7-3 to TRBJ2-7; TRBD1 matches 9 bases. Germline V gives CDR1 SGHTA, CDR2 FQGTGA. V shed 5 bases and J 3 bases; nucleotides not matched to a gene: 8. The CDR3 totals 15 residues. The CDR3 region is CASSINGGQGYEQYF. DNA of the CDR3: TGTGCCAGCAGCATTAATGGGGGACAGGGCTACGAGCAGTACTTC.

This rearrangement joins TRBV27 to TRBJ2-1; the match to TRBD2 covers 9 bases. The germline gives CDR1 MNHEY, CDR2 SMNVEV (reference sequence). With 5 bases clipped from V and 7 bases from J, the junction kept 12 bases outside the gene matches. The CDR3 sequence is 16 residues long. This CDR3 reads CASSPLTSGRLNEQFF. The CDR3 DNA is TGTGCCAGCAGTCCTCTGACTAGCGGCCGATTAAATGAGCAGTTCTTC.

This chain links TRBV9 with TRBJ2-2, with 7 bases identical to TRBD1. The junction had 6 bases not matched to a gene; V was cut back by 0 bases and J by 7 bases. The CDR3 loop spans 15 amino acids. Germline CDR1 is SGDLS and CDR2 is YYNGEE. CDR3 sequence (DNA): TGTGCCAGCAGCGTAGAGGGGGCAGTCGGCGGGGAGCTGTTTTTT. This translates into CASSVEGAVGGELFF.

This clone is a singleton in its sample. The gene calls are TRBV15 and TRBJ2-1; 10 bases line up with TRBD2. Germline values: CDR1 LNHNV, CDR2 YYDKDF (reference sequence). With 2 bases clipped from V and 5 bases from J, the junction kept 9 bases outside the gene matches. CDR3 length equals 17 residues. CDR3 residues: CATSRQPTSGYHNEQFF. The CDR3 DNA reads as TGTGCCACCAGCAGACAGCCGACTAGCGGGTACCACAATGAGCAGTTCTTC.

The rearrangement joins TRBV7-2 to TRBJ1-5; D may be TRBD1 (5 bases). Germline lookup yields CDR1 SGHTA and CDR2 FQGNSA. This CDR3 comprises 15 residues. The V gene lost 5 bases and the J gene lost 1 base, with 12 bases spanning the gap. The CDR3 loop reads CASSRRGDSNQPQHF. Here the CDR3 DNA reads TGTGCCAGCAGCCGGCGGGGGGACAGCAATCAGCCCCAGCATTTT. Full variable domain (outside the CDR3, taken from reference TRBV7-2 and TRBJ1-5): GAGVSQSPSNKVTEKGKDVELRCDPISGHTALYWYRQSLGQGLEFLIYFQGNSAPDKSGLPSDRFSAERTGGSVSTLTIQRTQQEDSAVYLCASSRRGDSNQPQHFGDGTRLSIL.

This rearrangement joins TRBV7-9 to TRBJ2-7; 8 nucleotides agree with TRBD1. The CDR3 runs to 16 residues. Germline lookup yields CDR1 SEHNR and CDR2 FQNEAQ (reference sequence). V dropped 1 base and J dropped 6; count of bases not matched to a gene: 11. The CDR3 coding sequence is TGTGCCAGCAGCTTAGGCTCCGGGACAGGTGGGACCGAGCAGTACTTC. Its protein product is CASSLGSGTGGTEQYF.

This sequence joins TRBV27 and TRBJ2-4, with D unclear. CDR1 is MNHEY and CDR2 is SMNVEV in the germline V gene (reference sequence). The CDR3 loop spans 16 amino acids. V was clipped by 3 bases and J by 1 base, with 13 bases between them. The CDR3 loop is CASSFLGPGAKNIQYF. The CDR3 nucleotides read TGTGCCAGCAGTTTCCTAGGCCCCGGGGCCAAAAACATTCAGTACTTC.

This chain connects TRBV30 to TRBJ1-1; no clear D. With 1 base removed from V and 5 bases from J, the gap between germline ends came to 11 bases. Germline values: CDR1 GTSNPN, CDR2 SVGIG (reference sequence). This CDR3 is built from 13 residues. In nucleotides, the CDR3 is TGTGCCTGGAGTGCAAGTCGAGGGACTGAAGCTTTCTTT. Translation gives CAWSASRGTEAFF.

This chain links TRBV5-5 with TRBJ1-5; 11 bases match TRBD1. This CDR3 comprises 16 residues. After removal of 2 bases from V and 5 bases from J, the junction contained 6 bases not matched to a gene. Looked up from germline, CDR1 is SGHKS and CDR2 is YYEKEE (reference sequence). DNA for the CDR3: TGTGCCAGCAGCTTTTCCGGGACAGGGGGAGATCAGCCCCAGCATTTT. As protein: CASSFSGTGGDQPQHF.

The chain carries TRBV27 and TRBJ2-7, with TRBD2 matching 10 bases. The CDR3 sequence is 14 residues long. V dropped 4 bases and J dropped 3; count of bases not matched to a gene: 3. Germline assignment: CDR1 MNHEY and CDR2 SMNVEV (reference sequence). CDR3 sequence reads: CASSSSGGHYEQYF. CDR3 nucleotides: TGTGCCAGCAGTTCTAGCGGGGGCCACTACGAGCAGTACTTC.

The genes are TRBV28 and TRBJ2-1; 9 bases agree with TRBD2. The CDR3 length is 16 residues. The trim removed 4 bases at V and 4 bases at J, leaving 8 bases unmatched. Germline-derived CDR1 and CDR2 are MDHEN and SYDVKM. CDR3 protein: CASSSRLAERYNEQFF. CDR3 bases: TGTGCCAGCAGTTCACGACTAGCGGAAAGATACAATGAGCAGTTCTTC. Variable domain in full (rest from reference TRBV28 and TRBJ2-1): DVKVTQSSRYLVKRTGEKVFLECVQDMDHENMFWYRQDPGLGLRLIYFSYDVKMKEKGDIPEGYSVSREKKERFSLILESASTNQTSMYLCASSSRLAERYNEQFFGPGTRLTVL.

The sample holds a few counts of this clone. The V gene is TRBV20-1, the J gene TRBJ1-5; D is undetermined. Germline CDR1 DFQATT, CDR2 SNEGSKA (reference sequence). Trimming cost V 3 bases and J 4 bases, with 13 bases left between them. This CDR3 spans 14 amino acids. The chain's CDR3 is CSASRRGGNQPQHF. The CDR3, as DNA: TGCAGTGCTAGTCGCCGGGGAGGAAATCAGCCCCAGCATTTT.

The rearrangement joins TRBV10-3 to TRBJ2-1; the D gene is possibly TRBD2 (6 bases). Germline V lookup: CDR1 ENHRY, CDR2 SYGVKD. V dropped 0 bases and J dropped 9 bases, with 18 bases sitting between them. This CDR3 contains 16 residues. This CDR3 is CAISESGGDSRGEQFF. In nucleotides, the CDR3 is TGTGCCATCAGTGAGTCTGGCGGTGACTCGCGGGGTGAGCAGTTCTTC.

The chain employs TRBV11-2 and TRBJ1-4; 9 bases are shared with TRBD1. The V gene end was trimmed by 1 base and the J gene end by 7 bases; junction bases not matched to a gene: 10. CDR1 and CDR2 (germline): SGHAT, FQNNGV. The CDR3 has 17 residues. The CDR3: CASSLGGQGWGIEKLFF. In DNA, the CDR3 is TGTGCCAGCAGCTTAGGGGGACAGGGATGGGGTATTGAAAAACTGTTTTTT.

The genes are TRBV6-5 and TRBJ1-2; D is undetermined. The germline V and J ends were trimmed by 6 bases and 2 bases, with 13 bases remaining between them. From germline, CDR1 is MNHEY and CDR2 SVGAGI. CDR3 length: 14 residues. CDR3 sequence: CASSFLGGNYGYTF. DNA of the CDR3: TGTGCCAGCAGCTTCCTTGGAGGGAACTATGGCTACACCTTC.

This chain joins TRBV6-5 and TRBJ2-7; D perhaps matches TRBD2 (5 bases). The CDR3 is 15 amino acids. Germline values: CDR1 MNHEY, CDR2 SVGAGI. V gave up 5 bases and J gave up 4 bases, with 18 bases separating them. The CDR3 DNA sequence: TGTGCCAGCAGTCGACCAGGTGAGGGCGGATACGAGCAGTACTTC. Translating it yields CASSRPGEGGYEQYF.

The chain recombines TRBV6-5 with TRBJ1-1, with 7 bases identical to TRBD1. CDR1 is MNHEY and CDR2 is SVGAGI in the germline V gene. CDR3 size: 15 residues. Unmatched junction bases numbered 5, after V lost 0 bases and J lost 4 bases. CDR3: CASSYSRGRSTEAFF. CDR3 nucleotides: TGTGCCAGCAGTTACTCGAGGGGGCGAAGCACTGAAGCTTTCTTT.

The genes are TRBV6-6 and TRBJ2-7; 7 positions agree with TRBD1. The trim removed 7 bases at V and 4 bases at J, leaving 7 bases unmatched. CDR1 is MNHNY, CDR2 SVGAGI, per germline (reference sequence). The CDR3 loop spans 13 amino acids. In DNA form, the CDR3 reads TGTGCCAGCACCCTGACAGGGTCGTACGAGCAGTACTTC. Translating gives CASTLTGSYEQYF.

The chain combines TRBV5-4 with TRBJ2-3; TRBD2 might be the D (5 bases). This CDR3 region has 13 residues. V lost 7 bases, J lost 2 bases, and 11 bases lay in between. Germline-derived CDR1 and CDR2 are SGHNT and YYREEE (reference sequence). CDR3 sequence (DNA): TGTGCCAGCGGAGGCGGGTTCACAGATACGCAGTATTTT. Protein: CASGGGFTDTQYF.